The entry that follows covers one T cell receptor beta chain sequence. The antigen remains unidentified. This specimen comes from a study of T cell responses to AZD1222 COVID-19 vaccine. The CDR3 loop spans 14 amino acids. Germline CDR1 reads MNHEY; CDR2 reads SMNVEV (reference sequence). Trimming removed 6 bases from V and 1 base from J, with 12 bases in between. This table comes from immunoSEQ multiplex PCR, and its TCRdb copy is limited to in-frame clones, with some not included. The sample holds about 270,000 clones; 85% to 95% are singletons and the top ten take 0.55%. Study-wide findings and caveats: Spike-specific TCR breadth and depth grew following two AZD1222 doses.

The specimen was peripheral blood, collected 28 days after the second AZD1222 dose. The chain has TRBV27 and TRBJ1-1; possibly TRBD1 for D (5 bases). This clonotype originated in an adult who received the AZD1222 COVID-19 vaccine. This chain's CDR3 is CASRPQGGNTEAFF. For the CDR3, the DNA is TGTGCCAGCAGGCCGCAGGGTGGGAACACTGAAGCTTTCTTT.